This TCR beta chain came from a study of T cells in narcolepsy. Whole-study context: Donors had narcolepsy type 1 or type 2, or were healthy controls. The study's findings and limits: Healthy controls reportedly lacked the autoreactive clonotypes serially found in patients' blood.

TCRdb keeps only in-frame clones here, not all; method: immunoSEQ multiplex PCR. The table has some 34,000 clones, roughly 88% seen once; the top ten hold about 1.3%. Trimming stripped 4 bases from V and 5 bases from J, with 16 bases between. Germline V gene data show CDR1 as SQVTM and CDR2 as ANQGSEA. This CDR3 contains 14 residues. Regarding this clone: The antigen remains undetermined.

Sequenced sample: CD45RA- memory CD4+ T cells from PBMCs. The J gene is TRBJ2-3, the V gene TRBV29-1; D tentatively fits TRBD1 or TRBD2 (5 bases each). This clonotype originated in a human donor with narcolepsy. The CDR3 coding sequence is TGCAGCGTTGGTAATCTAGCTAGGGGAGATACGCAGTATTTT. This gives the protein CSVGNLARGDTQYF.